This TCR beta chain was retrieved from a study of T cells after yellow fever vaccination. General study findings and limits: Most primary-vaccination clones recurred post-booster (just under 98% CD4, just over 85% CD8).

About this clonotype: Its antigen is not known.

TCRdb re-called the 5' RACE reads with MiXCR, one entry per CDR3 protein. This repertoire shows nearly 350,000 distinct CDR3 sequences, about 8.3% found once; its top ten account for approximately 15%. Germline CDR1 SGHRS, CDR2 YFSETQ. The CDR3 consists of 14 residues. V was shortened by 3 bases and J by 8 bases, with 15 bases between the two germline ends. J is TRBJ2-1 and V is TRBV5-1, with a weak D call TRBD2 (7 bases). The sequenced sample was PBMCs, obtained more than 40 days after the first yellow fever vaccination. The source of this sequence is a young man who received the YFV17D yellow fever vaccine. The CDR3 here is CASSSVRGADEQFF. CDR3 bases: TGCGCCAGCAGCTCCGTCCGGGGGGCCGATGAGCAGTTCTTC. The whole variable domain, remainder taken from reference TRBV5-1 and TRBJ2-1, is KAGVTQTPRYLIKTRGQQVTLSCSPISGHRSVSWYQQTPGQGLQFLFEYFSETQRNKGNFPGRFSGRQFSNSRSEMNVSTLELGDSALYLCASSSVRGADEQFFGPGTRLTVL.